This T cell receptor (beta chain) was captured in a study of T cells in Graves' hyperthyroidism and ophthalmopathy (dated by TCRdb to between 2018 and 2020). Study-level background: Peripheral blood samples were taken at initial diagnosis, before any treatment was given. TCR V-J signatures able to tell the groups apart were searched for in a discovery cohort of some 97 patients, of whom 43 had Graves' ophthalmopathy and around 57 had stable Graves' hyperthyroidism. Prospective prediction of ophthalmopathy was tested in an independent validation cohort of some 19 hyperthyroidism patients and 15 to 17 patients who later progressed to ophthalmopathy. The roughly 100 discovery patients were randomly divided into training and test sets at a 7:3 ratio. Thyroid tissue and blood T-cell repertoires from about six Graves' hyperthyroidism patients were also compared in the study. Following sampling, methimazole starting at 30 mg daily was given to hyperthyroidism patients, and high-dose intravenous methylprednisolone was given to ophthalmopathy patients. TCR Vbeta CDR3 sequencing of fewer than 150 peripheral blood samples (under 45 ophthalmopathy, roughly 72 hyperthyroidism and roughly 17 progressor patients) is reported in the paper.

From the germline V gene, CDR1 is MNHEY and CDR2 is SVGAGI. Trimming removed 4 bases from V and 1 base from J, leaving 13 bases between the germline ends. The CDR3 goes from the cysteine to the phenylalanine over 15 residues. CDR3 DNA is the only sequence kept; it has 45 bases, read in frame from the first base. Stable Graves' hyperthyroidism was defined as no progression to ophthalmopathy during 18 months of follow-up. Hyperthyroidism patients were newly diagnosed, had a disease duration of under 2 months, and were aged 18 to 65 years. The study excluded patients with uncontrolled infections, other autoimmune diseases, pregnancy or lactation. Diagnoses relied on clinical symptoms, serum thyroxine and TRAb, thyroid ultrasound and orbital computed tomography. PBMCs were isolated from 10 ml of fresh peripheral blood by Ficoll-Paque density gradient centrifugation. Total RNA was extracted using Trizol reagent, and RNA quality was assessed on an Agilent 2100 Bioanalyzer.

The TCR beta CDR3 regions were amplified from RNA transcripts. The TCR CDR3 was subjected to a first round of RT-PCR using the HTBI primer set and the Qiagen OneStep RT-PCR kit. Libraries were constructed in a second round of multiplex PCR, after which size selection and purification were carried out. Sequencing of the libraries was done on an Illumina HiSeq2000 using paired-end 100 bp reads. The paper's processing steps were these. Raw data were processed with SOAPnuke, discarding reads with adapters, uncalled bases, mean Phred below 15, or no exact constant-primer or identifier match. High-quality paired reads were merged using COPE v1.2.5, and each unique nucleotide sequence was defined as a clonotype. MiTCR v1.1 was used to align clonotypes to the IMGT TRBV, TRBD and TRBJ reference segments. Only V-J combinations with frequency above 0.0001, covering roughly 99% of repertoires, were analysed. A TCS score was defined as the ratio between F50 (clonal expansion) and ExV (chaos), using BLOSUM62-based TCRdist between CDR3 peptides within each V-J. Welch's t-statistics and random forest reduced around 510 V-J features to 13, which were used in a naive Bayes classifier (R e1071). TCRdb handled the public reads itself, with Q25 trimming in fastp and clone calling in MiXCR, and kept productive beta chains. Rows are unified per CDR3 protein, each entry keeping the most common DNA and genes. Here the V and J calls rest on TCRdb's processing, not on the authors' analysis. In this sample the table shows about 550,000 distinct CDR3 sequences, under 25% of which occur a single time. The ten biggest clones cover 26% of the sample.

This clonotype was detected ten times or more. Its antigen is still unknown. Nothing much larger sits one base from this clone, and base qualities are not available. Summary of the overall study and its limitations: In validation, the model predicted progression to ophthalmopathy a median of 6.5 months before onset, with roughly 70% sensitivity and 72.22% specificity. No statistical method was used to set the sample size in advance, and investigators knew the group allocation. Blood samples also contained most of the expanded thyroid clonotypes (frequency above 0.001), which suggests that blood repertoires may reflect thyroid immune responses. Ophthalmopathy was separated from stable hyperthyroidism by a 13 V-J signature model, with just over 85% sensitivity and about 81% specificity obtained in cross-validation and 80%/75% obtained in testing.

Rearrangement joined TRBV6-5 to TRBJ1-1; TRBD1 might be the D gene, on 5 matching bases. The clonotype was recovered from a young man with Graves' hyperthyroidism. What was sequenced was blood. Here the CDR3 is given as CASSWAPGTNTEAFF. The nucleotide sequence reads TGTGCCAGCAGTTGGGCCCCTGGGACGAACACTGAAGCTTTCTTT.